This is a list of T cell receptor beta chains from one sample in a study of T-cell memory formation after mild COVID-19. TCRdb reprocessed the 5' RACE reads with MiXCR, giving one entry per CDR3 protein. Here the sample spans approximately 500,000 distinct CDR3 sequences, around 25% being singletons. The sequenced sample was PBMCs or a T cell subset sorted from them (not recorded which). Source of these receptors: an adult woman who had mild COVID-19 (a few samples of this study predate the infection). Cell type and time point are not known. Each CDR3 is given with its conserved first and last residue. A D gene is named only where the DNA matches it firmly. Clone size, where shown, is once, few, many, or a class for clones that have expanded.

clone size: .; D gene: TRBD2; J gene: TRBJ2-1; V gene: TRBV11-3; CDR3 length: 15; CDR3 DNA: TGTGCCAGCAGCACCCGGACTAGCGGGTACAATGAGCAGTTCTTC; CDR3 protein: CASSTRTSGYNEQFF
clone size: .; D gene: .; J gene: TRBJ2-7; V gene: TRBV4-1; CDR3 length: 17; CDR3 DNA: TGCGCCAGCAGCCAACCCGCAACAGGGATCCCCGACTACGAGCAGTACTTC; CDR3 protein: CASSQPATGIPDYEQYF
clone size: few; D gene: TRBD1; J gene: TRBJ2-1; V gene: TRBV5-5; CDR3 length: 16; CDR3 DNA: TGTGCCAGCAGCTTGACGGACAGGGGGTACTACCATGAGCAGTTCTTC; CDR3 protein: CASSLTDRGYYHEQFF
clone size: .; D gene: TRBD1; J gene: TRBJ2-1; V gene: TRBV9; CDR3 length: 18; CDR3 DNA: TGTGCCAGCAGTCGTCCTGGTCTTGGACAGGGGTCGGGCAATGAGCAGTTCTTC; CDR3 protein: CASSRPGLGQGSGNEQFF
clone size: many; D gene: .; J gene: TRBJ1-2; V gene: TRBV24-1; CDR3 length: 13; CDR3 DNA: TGTGCCACCAGCCTCACTGAGAACTATGGCTACACCTTC; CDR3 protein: CATSLTENYGYTF
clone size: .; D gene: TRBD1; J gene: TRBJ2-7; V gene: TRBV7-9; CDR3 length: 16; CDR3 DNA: TGTGCCAGCAGCCGCGATGGGACAGGGAGCTCCTACGAGCAGTACTTC; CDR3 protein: CASSRDGTGSSYEQYF
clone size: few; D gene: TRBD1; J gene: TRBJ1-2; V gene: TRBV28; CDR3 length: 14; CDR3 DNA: TGTGCCAGCAGTTGGGGACAGGGGTTGTCTGGCTACACCTTC; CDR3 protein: CASSWGQGLSGYTF
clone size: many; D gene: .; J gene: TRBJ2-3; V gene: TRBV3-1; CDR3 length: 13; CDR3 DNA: TGTGCCAGCAGCCAACGTAGCACAGATACGCAGTATTTT; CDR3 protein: CASSQRSTDTQYF
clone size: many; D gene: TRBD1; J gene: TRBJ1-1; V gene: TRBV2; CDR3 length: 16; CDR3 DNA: TGTGCCAGCAGTGGGGACAGGGGGCTGTTGAACACTGAAGCTTTCTTT; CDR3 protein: CASSGDRGLLNTEAFF
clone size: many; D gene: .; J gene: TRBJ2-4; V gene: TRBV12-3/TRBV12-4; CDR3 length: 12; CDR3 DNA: TGTGCCAGCAGCCCCACTAAAAACATTCAGTACTTC; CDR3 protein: CASSPTKNIQYF
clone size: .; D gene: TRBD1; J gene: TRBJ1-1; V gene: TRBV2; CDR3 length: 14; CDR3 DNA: TGTGCCAGCGAGAAGGGACAGGGGATGGCTGAAGCTTTCTTT; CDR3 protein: CASEKGQGMAEAFF
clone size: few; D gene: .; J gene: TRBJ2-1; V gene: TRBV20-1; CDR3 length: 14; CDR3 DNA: TGCAGTGCTAGGCCTCCCAGGAGCAGCAATGAGCAGTTCTTC; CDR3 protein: CSARPPRSSNEQFF
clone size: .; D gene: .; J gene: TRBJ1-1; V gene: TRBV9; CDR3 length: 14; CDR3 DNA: TGTGCCAGCAGCGATCCGGGACACGGAGCTGAAGCTTTCTTT; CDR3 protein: CASSDPGHGAEAFF
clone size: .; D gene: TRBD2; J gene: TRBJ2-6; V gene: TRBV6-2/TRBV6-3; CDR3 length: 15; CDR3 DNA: TGTGCCAGCAGACTAGCGGGAGTAGGGGCCAACGTCCTGACTTTC; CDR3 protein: CASRLAGVGANVLTF
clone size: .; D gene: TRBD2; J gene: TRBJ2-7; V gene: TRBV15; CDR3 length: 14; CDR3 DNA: TGTGCCACCAGCAGAGTCGGCGGGGGGTACGAGCAGTACTTC; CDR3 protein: CATSRVGGGYEQYF
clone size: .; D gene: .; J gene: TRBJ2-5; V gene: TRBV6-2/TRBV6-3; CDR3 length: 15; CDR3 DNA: TGTGCCAGCAGTTACATGCAGGCGGGACAAGAGACCCAGTACTTC; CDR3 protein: CASSYMQAGQETQYF
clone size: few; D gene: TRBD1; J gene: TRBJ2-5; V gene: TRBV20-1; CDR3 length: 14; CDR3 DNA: TGCAGTGCCCAGGGCCGGGACAGCATAGGGACCCAGTACTTC; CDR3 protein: CSAQGRDSIGTQYF
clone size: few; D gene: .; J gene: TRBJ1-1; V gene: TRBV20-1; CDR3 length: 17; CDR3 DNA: TGCAGTGCTAGAGATAAGGCCTCCCCGGCCTTGAACACTGAAGCTTTCTTT; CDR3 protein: CSARDKASPALNTEAFF
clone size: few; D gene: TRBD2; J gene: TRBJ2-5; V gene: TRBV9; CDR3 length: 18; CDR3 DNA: TGTGCCAGCAGCGTAGCTACGGCTAGCGGGAGGTATGAGGAGACCCAGTACTTC; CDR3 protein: CASSVATASGRYEETQYF
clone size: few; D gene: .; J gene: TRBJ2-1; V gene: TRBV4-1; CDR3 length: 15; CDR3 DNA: TGCGCCAGCAGCCCCTGGGGACTCGATAGGAATGAGCAGTTCTTC; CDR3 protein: CASSPWGLDRNEQFF
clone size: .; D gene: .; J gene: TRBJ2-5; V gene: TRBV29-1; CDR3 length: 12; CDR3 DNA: TGCAGCGTTGTTGGAGGGAGAGAGACCCAGTACTTC; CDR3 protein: CSVVGGRETQYF
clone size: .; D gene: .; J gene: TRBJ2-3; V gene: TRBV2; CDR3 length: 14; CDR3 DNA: TGTGCCAGCAGTGAGGGCTACCGGACAGATACGCAGTATTTT; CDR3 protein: CASSEGYRTDTQYF
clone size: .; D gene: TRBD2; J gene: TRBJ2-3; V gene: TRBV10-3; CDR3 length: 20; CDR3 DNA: TGTGCCATCAGTGCCCCCCACGGACTAGCGGGAGAGAAGAGCACAGATACGCAGTATTTT; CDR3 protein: CAISAPHGLAGEKSTDTQYF
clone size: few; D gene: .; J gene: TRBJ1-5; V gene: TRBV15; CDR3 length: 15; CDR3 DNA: TGTGCCACCAGCAGAGGGGTTGGGGTGCCTCAGCCCCAGCATTTT; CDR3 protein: CATSRGVGVPQPQHF
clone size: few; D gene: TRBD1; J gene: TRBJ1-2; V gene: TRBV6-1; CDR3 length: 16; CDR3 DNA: TGTGCCAGCATCCCTGACCACAGGGGAGGGAACTATGGCTACACCTTC; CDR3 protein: CASIPDHRGGNYGYTF
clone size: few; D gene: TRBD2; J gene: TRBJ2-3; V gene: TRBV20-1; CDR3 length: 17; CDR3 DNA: TGCAGTGCTAGATCCGGGACTAGCGGGGGACGCACAGATACGCAGTATTTT; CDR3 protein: CSARSGTSGGRTDTQYF
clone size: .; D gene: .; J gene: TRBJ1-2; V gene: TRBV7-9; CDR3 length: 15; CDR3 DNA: TGTGCCAGCAGCTTAGTGGCGAACGGGGCTTATGGCTACACCTTC; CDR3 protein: CASSLVANGAYGYTF
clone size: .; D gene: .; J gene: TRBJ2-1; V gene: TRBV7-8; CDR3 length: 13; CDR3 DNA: TGTGCCAGCAGCTTAGACTATGAAAATGAGCAGTTCTTC; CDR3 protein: CASSLDYENEQFF
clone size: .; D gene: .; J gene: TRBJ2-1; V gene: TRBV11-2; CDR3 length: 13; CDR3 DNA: TGTGCCAGCAGCTTAGCGGTTGGCGATGAGCAGTTCTTC; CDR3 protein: CASSLAVGDEQFF
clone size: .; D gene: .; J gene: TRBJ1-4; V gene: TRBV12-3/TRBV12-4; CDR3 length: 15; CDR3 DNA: TGTGCCAGCAGTCCGATGACGAGTACTAATGAAAAACTGTTTTTT; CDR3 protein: CASSPMTSTNEKLFF
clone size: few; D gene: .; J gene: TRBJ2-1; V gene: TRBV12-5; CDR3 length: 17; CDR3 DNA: TGTGCTAGTGCTCCCCAGGGCGGGACTCCGCTCTACAATGAGCAGTTCTTC; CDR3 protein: CASAPQGGTPLYNEQFF
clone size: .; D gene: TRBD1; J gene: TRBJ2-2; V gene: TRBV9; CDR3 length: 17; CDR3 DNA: TGTGCCAGCAGCGCAAGACCGGGACAGGGGGTGTCCGGGGAGCTGTTTTTT; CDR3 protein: CASSARPGQGVSGELFF
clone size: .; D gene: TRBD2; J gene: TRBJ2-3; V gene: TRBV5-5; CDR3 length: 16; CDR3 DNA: TGTGCCAGCAGCTTGTCCGGGACTAGCAACACAGATACGCAGTATTTT; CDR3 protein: CASSLSGTSNTDTQYF
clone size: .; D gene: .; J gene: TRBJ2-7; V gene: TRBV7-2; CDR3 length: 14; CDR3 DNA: TGTGCCAGCAGCTTAATGGACACCGCCTACGAGCAGTACTTC; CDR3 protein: CASSLMDTAYEQYF
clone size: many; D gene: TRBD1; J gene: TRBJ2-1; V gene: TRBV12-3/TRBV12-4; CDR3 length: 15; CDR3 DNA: TGTGCCAGCAGTTTTACAGGGGCTGCTGGGAATGAGCAGTTCTTC; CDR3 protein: CASSFTGAAGNEQFF
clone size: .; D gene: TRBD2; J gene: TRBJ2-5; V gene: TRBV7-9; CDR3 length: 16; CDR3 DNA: TGTGCCAGCAGCTTAAGGGAGGGTTTGTCCCAAGAGACCCAGTACTTC; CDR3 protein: CASSLREGLSQETQYF
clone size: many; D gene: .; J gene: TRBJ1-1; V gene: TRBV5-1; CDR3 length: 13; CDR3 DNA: TGCGCCAGCAGCTTGGAACAGAACACTGAAGCTTTCTTT; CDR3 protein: CASSLEQNTEAFF
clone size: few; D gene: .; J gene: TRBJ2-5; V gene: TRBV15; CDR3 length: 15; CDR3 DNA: TGTGCCACCAGCAGAGATGTCGGGGCGGTGGAGACCCAGTACTTC; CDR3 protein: CATSRDVGAVETQYF
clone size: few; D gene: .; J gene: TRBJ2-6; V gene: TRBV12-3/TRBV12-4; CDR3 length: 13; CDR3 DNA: TGTGCCAGCAGTTTAAGAGGGGCCAACGTCCTGACTTTC; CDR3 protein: CASSLRGANVLTF
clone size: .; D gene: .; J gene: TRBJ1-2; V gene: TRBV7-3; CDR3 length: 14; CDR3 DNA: TGTGCCAGCAGCCCCCAGCTCGACGGAACTGGCTACACCTTC; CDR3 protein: CASSPQLDGTGYTF
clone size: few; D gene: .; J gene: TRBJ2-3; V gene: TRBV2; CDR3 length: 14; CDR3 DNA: TGTGCCAGCAGTGAGGACTACAGTACAGATACGCAGTATTTT; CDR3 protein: CASSEDYSTDTQYF
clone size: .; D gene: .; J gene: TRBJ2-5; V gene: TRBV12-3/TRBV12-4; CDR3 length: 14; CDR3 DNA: TGTGCCAGCAGTTTAGAAAGGCACCAAGAGACCCAGTACTTC; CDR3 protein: CASSLERHQETQYF
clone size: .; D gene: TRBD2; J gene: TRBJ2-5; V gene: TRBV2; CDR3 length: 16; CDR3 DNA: TGTGCCAGCAGCCCCCGTGGTAGCGGGGCGCAAGAGACCCAGTACTTC; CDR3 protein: CASSPRGSGAQETQYF
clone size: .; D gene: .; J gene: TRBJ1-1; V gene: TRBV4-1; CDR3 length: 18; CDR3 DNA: TGCGCCAGCAGCCAAGATCAAGCGGGTCTTCACGGTTTACGTGAAGCTTTCTTT; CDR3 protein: CASSQDQAGLHGLREAFF
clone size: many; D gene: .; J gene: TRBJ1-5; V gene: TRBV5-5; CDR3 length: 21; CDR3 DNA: TGTGCCAGCAGCTTGGGGGATTACCGGGACGGCAGAACTTATAGCAATCAGCCCCAGCATTTT; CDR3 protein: CASSLGDYRDGRTYSNQPQHF
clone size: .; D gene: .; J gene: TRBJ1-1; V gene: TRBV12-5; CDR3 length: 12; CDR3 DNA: TGTGCTAGTGGTCCCTCGCCCCTTGAAGCTTTCTTT; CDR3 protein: CASGPSPLEAFF
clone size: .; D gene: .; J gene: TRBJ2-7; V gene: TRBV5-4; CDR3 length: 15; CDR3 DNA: TGTGCCAGCAGCTGGATTGGGTCAGCGACCTACGAGCAGTACTTC; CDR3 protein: CASSWIGSATYEQYF
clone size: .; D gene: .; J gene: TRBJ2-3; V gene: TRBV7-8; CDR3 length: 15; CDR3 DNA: TGTGCCAGCAGCTTAGTCCGAGAGGCTGCAGATACGCAGTATTTT; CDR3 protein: CASSLVREAADTQYF